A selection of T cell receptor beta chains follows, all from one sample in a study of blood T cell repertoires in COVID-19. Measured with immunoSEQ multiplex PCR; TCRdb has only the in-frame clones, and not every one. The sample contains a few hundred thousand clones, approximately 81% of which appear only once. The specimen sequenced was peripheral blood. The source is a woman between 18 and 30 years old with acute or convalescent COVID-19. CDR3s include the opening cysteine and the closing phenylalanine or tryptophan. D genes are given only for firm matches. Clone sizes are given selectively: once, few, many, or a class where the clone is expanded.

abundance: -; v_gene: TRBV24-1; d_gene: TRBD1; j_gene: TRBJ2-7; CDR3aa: CATSVGGRYEQYF; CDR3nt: TGTGCCACCAGTGTAGGGGGCCGCTACGAGCAGTACTTC
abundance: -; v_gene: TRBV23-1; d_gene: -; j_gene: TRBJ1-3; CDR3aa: CASSQPRGPSGNTIYF; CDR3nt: TGCGCCAGCAGTCAACCCCGAGGGCCCTCTGGAAACACCATATATTTT
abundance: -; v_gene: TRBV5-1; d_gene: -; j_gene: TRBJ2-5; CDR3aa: CASSGPSAEETQYF; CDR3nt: TGCGCCAGCAGCGGGCCATCGGCAGAAGAGACCCAGTACTTC
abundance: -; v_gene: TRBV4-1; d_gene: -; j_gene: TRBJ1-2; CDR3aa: CASSQGQGSYNYGYTF; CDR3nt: TGCGCCAGCAGCCAGGGGCAGGGATCCTATAACTATGGCTACACCTTC
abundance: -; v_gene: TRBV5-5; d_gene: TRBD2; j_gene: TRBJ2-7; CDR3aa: CASSLRDYYPYEQYF; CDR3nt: TGTGCCAGCAGCTTGCGGGACTACTACCCGTACGAGCAGTACTTC
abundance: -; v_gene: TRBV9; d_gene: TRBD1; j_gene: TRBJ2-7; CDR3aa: CASSPQGTGISYEQYF; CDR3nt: TGTGCCAGCAGCCCCCAAGGGACAGGGATCTCCTACGAGCAGTACTTC
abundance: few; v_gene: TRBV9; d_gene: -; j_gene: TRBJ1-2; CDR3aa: CASSALGGANYGYTF; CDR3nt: TGTGCCAGCAGCGCCCTAGGGGGGGCGAACTATGGCTACACCTTC
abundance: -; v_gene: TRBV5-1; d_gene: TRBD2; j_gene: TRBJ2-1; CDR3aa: CASSLGLAGGGDEQFF; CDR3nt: TGCGCCAGCAGCTTGGGACTAGCGGGGGGCGGGGATGAGCAGTTCTTC
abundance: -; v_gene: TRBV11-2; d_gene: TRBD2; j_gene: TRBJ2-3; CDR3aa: CASLQTSGGISSTDTQYF; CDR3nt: TGTGCCAGCTTACAAACTAGCGGGGGGATCTCTAGCACAGATACGCAGTATTTT
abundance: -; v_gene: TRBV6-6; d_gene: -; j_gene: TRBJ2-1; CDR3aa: CASSLSSYNEQFF; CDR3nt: TGTGCCAGCAGTTTGAGTTCCTACAATGAGCAGTTCTTC
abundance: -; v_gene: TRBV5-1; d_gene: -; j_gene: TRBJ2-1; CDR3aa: CASRLGTYVLNEQFF; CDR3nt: TGCGCCAGCAGACTCGGGACATATGTTCTCAATGAGCAGTTCTTC
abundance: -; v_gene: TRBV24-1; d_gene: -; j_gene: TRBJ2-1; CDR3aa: CATSGGASSYNEQFF; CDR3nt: TGTGCCACCAGTGGGGGCGCGAGCTCCTACAATGAGCAGTTCTTC
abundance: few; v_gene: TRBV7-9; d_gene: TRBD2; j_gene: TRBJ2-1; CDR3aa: CASSSKTSGRSNEQFF; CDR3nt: TGTGCCAGCAGCTCCAAGACTAGCGGGAGGTCTAATGAGCAGTTCTTC
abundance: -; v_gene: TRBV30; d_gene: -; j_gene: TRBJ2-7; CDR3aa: CAWGSGSPAYF; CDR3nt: -
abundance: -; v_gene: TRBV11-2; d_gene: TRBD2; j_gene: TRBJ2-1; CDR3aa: CASSLGLAGDAEQFF; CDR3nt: TGTGCCAGCAGCCTGGGACTAGCGGGAGACGCTGAGCAGTTCTTC